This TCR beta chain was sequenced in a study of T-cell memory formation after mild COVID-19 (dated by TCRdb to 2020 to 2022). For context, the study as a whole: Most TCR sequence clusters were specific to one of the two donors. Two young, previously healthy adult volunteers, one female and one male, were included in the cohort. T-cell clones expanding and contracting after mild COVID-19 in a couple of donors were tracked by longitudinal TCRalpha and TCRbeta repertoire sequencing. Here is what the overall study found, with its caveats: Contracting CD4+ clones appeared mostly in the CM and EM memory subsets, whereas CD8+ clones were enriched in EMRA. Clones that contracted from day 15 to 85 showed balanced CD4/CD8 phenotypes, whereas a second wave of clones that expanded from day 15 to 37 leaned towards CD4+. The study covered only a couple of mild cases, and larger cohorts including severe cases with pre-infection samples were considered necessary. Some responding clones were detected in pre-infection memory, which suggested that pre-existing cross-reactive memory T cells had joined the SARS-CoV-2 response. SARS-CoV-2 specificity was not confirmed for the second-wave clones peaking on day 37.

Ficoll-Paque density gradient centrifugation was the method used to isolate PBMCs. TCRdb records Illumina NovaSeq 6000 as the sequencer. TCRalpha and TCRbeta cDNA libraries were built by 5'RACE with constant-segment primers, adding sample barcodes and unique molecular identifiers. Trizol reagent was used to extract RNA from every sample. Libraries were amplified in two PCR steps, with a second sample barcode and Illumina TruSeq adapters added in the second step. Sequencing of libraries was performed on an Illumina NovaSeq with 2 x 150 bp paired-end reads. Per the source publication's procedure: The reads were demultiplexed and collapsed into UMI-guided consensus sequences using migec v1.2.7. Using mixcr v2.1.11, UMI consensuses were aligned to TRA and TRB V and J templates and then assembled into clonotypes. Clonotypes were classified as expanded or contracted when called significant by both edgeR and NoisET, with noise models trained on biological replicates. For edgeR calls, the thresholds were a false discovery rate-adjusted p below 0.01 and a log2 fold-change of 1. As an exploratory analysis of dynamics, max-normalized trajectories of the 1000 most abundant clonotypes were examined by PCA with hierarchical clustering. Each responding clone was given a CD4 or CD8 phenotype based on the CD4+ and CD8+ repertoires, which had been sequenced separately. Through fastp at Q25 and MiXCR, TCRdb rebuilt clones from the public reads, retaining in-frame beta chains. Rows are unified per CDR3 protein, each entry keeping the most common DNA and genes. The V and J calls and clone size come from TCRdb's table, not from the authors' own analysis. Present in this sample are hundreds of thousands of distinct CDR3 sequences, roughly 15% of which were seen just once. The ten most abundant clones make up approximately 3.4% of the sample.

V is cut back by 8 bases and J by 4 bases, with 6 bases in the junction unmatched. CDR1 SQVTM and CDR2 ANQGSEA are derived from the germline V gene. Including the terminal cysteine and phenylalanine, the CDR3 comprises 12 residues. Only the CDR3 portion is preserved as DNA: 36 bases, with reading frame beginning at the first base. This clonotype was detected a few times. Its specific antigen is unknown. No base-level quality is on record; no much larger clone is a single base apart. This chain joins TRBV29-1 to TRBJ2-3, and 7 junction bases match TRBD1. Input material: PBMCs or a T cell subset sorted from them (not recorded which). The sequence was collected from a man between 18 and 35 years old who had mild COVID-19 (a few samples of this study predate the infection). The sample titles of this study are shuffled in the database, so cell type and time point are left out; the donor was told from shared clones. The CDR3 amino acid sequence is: CSLRQGADTQYF. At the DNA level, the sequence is TGCAGCCTGCGTCAGGGGGCAGATACGCAGTATTTT.